These T cell receptor beta chains were read from a single sample in a study of T cell repertoires in cytomegalovirus infection. Each CDR3 protein gets one entry after TCRdb re-called the reads with MiXCR. The sample contains some 680,000 distinct CDR3 sequences, 35% to 40% of which appear only once. The sample taken for sequencing was PBMCs. These receptors came from a human donor in good health (CMV status not recorded). Some clones in this sample may be carry-over from other donors' samples. The CDR3 runs from the conserved cysteine through the conserved F or W. D genes are given only for firm matches. Size is omitted from some rows. Given values are once, few, many or a class for expanded clones.

clone size	V gene	J gene	D gene	CDR3 protein	CDR3 DNA
NA	TRBV29-1	TRBJ2-6	NA	CSVETSGANVLTF	TGCAGCGTTGAAACCTCTGGGGCCAACGTCCTGACTTTC
few	TRBV12-3/TRBV12-4	TRBJ2-7	NA	CASSFGGKLYEQYF	TGTGCCAGCAGTTTCGGGGGCAAGCTCTACGAGCAGTACTTC
few	TRBV4-1	TRBJ2-7	NA	CASSQDEESEQYF	TGCGCCAGCAGCCAAGATGAGGAGTCCGAGCAGTACTTC
NA	TRBV6-6	TRBJ1-5	NA	CASSPVGHSNQPQHF	TGTGCCAGCAGCCCCGTCGGTCATAGCAATCAGCCCCAGCATTTT
NA	TRBV18	TRBJ1-5	NA	CASSVALNQPQHF	TGTGCCAGCTCAGTCGCCTTGAATCAGCCCCAGCATTTT
NA	TRBV24-1	TRBJ1-2	NA	CATSEATRADGYTF	TGTGCCACCAGTGAGGCGACACGGGCTGACGGCTACACCTTC
few	TRBV18	TRBJ2-1	NA	CASSRYGRPIDRDEQFF	TGTGCCAGCTCACGATATGGGCGGCCCATTGATCGGGATGAGCAGTTCTTC
many	TRBV7-2	TRBJ2-7	TRBD2	CASQLTSGSGNEQYF	TGTGCCAGCCAACTAACTAGCGGGAGCGGAAACGAGCAGTACTTC
NA	TRBV20-1	TRBJ1-6	NA	CSAREGAGNSPLHF	TGCAGTGCTAGAGAAGGGGCAGGGAATTCACCCCTCCACTTT
NA	TRBV7-2	TRBJ1-1	NA	CASRRRVLNTEAFF	TGTGCCAGCAGACGCAGGGTTTTGAACACTGAAGCTTTCTTT
few	TRBV28	TRBJ1-1	TRBD1	CASSSPGQGSTEAFF	TGTGCCAGCAGTAGCCCGGGACAGGGGAGCACTGAAGCTTTCTTT